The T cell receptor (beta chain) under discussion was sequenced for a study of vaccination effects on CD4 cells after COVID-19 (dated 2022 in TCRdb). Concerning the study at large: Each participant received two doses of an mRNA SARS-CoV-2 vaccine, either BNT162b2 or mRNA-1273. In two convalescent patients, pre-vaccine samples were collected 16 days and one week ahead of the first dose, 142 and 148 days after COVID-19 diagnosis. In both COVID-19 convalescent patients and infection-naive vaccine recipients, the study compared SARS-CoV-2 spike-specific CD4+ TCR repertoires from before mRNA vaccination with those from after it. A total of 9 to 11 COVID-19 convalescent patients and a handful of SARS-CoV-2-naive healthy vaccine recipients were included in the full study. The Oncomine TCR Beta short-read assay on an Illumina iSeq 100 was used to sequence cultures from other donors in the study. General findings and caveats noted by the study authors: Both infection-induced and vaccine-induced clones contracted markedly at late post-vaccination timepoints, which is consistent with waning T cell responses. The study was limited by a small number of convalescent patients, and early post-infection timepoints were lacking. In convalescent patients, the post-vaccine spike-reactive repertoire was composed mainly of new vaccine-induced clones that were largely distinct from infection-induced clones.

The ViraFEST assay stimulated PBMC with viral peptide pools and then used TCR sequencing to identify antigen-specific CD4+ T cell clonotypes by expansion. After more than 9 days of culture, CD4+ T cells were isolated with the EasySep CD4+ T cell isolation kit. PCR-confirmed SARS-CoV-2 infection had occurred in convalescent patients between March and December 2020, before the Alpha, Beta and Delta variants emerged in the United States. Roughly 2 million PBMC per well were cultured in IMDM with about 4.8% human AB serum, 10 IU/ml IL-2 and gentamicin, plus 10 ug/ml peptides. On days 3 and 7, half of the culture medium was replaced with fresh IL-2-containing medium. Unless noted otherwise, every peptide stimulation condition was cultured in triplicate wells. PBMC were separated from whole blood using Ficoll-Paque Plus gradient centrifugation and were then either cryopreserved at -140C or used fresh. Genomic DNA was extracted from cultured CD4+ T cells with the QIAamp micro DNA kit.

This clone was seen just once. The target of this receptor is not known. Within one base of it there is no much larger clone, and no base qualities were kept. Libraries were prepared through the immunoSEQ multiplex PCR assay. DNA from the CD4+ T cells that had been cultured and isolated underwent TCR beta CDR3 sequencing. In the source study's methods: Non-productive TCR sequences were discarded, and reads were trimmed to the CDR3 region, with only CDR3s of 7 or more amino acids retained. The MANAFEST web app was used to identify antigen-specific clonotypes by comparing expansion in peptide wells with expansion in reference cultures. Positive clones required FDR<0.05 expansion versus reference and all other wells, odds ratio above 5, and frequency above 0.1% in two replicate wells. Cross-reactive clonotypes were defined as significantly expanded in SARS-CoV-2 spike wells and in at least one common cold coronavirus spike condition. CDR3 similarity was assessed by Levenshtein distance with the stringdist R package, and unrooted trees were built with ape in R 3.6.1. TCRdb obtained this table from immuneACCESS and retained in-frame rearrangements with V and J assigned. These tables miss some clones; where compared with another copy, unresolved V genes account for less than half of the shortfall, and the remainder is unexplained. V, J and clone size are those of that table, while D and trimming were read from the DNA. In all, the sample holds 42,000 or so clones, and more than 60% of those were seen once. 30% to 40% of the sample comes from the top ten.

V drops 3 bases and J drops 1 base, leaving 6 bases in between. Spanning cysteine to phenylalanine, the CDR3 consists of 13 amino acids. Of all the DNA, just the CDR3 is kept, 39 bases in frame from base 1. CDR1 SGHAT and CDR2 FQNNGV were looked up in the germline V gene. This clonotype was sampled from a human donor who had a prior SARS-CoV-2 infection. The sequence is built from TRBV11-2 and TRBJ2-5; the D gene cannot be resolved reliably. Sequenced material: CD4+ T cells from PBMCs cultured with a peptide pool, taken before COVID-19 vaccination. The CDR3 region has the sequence CASSFSGQETQYF. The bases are TGTGCCAGCAGCTTTTCTGGCCAAGAGACCCAGTACTTC. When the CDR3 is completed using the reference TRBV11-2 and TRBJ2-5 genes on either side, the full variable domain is EAGVAQSPRYKIIEKRQSVAFWCNPISGHATLYWYQQILGQGPKLLIQFQNNGVVDDSQLPKDRFSAERLKGVDSTLKIQPAKLEDSAVYLCASSFSGQETQYFGPGTRLLVL.